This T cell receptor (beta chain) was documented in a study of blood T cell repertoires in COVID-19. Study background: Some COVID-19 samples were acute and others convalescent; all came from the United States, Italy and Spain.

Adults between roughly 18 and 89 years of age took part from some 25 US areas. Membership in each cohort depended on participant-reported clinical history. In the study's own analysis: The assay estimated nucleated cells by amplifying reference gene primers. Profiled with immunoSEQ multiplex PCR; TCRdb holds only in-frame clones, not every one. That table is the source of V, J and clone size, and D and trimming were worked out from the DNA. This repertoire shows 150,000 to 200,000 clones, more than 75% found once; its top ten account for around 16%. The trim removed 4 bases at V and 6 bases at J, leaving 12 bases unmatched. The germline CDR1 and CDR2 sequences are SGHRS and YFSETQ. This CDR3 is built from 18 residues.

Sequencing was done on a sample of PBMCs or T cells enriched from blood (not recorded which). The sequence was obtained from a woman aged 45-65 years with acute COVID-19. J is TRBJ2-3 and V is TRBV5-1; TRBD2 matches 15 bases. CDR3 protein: CASSPGLAGGVIRDTQYF. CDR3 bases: TGCGCCAGCAGCCCGGGACTAGCGGGGGGTGTAATAAGGGATACGCAGTATTTT. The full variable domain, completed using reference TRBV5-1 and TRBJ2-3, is KAGVTQTPRYLIKTRGQQVTLSCSPISGHRSVSWYQQTPGQGLQFLFEYFSETQRNKGNFPGRFSGRQFSNSRSEMNVSTLELGDSALYLCASSPGLAGGVIRDTQYFGPGTRLTVL.